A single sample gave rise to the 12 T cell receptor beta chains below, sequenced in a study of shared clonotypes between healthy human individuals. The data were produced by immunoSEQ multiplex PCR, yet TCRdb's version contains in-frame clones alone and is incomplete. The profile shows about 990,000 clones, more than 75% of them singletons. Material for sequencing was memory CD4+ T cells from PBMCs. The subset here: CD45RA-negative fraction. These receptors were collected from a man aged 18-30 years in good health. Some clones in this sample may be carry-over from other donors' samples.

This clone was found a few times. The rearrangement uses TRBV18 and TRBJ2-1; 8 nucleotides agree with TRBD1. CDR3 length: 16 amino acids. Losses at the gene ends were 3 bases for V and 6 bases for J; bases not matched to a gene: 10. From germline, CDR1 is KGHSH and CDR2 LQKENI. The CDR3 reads CASSPPWTGPLNEQFF. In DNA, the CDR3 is TGTGCCAGCTCACCCCCGTGGACAGGGCCCCTCAATGAGCAGTTCTTC.

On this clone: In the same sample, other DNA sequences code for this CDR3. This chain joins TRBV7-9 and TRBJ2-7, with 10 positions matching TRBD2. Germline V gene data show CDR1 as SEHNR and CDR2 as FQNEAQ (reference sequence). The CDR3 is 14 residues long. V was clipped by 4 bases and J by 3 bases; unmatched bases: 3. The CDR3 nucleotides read TGTGCCAGCAGCTCTGGACTAGCGGTCTACGAGCAGTACTTC. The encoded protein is CASSSGLAVYEQYF.

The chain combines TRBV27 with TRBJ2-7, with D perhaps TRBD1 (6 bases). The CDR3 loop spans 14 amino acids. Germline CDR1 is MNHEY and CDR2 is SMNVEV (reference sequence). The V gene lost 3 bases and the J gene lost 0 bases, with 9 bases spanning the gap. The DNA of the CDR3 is TGTGCCAGCAGTTTTAGGGACAACTCCTACGAGCAGTACTTC. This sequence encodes CASSFRDNSYEQYF.

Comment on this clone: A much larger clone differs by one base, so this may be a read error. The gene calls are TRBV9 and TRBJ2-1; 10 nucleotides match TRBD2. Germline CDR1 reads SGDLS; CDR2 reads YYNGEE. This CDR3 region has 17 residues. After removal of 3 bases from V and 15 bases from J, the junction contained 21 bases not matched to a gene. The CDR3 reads CASSEKLKTSGCPEWFF. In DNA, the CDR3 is TGTGCCAGCAGCGAAAAACTTAAGACTAGCGGGTGTCCTGAGTGGTTCTTC.

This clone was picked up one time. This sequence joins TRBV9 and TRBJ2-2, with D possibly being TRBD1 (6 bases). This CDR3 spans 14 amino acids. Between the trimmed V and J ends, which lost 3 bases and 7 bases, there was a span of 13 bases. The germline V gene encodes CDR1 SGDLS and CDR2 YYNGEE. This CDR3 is CASSGTGYGGELFF. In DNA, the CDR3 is TGTGCCAGCAGCGGTACAGGGTACGGCGGGGAGCTGTTTTTT.

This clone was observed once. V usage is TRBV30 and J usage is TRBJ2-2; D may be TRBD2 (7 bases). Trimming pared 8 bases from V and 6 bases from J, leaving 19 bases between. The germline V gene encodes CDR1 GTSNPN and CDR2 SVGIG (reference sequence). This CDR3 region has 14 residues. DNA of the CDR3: TGTGCCGGCCGAGGGGGGGTGAGGGCCGGGGAGCTGTTTTTT. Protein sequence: CAGRGGVRAGELFF.

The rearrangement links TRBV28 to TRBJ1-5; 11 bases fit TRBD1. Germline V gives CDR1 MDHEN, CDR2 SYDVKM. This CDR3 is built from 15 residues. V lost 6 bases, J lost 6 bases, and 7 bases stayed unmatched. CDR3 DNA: TGTGCCAGCAGACCTAGGGACAGGGGGTCTCAGCCCCAGCATTTT. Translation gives CASRPRDRGSQPQHF. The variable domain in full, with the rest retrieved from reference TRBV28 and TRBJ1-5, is DVKVTQSSRYLVKRTGEKVFLECVQDMDHENMFWYRQDPGLGLRLIYFSYDVKMKEKGDIPEGYSVSREKKERFSLILESASTNQTSMYLCASRPRDRGSQPQHFGDGTRLSIL.

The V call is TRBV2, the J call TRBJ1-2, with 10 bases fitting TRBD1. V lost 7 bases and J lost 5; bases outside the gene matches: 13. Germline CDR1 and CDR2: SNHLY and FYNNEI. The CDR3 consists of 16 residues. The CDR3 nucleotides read TGTGCCAGCACCCTGGGGCTGGGACAGGGGTTGTATGGCTACACCTTC. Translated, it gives CASTLGLGQGLYGYTF.

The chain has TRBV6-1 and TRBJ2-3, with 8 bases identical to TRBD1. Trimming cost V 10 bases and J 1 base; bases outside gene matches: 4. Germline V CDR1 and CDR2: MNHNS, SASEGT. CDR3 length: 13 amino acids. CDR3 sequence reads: CAIPGQGTDTQYF. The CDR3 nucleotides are TGTGCCATCCCGGGACAGGGCACAGATACGCAGTATTTT.

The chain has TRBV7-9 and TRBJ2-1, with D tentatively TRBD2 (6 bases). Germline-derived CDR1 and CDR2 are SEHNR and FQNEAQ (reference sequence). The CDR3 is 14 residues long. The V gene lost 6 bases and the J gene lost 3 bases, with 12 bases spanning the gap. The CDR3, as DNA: TGTGCCAGCAGTTCAATGACTAGCTACAATGAGCAGTTCTTC. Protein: CASSSMTSYNEQFF.

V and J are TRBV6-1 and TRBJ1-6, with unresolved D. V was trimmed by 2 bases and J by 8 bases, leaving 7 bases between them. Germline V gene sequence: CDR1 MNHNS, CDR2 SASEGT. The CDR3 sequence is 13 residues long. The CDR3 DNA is TGTGCCAGCAGTGAAACGGCGGATTCACCCCTCCACTTT. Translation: CASSETADSPLHF.

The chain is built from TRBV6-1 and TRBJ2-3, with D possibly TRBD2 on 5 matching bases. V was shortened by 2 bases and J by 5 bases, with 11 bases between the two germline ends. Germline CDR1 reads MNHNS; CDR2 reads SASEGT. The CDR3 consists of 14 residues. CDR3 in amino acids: CASSEFLARDTQYF. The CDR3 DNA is TGTGCCAGCAGTGAATTCCTAGCTCGAGATACGCAGTATTTT.